This is a list of T cell receptor beta chains from one sample in a study of T-cell memory formation after mild COVID-19. One entry per CDR3 protein results from TCRdb running MiXCR on the 5' RACE reads. In the table there are about 420,000 distinct CDR3 sequences, 23% of which are singletons. Material: PBMCs or a T cell subset sorted from them (not recorded which). These receptors all come from an adult woman who had mild COVID-19 (a few samples of this study predate the infection). Cell type and time point are not known. Each CDR3 is given with its conserved first and last residue. The order of the fields is clone size, V gene, J gene, D gene, CDR3 protein, CDR3 DNA. The D gene is left open where the match is weak. Rows give clone size only sometimes, using once, few, many, or a class for an expanded clone.

few	TRBV5-1	TRBJ2-6	NA	CASSQRGASPGANVLTF	TGCGCCAGCTCCCAGAGAGGTGCATCCCCTGGGGCCAACGTCCTGACTTTC
few	TRBV5-4	TRBJ1-2	NA	CASSPRDPNYGYTF	TGTGCCAGCAGCCCCAGGGACCCCAACTATGGCTACACCTTC
NA	TRBV24-1	TRBJ2-1	NA	CATSGSSYNEQFF	TGTGCCACCAGTGGGAGCTCCTACAATGAGCAGTTCTTC
NA	TRBV12-3/TRBV12-4	TRBJ1-1	NA	CASSFFLGIGRTEAFF	TGTGCCAGCAGTTTCTTCCTAGGGATCGGGCGGACTGAAGCTTTCTTT
NA	TRBV5-1	TRBJ1-1	NA	CASSLVRGSEAFF	TGCGCCAGCAGCTTGGTTCGGGGCTCTGAAGCTTTCTTT
NA	TRBV12-3/TRBV12-4	TRBJ2-4	NA	CASSLGGLKNIQYF	TGTGCCAGCAGTTTAGGTGGGCTCAAAAACATTCAGTACTTC
NA	TRBV4-1	TRBJ1-1	NA	CASSQRGGSTEAFF	TGCGCCAGCAGCCAACGAGGGGGGAGCACTGAAGCTTTCTTT
NA	TRBV4-1	TRBJ1-6	NA	CASSQEDSSSYNSPLHF	TGCGCCAGCAGCCAAGAAGACTCGAGCTCCTATAATTCACCCCTCCACTTT
NA	TRBV20-1	TRBJ1-5	NA	CSAVQWGRSNQPQHF	TGCAGTGCCGTCCAATGGGGCCGCAGCAATCAGCCCCAGCATTTT
few	TRBV12-3/TRBV12-4	TRBJ1-2	NA	CASSTRRSLSHYGYTF	TGTGCCAGCAGTACAAGGAGAAGTTTGTCCCACTATGGCTACACCTTC
NA	TRBV12-3/TRBV12-4	TRBJ1-2	NA	CASSLRGPNGGYTF	TGTGCCAGCAGTTTAAGGGGACCTAATGGGGGCTACACCTTC
NA	TRBV5-5	TRBJ2-1	TRBD2	CASSLATGGGNEQFF	TGTGCCAGCAGCTTGGCAACGGGAGGTGGCAATGAGCAGTTCTTC
NA	TRBV18	TRBJ2-5	NA	CASTEQETQYF	TGTGCCAGCACAGAACAAGAGACCCAGTACTTC